What follows are 5 T cell receptor beta chains derived from one specimen sequenced in a study of blood T cell repertoires in COVID-19. Assay: immunoSEQ multiplex PCR; the TCRdb copy retains only in-frame clones and omits some. Found here are about 210,000 clones, about 88% of them singletons; the top ten hold 4.8%. Sequencing input: peripheral blood. These receptors were collected from a woman aged 40 to 50 with acute or convalescent COVID-19.

The V call is TRBV5-6, the J call TRBJ2-1; 9 bases are shared with TRBD2. The CDR3 consists of 16 residues. The J segment lost 7 bases and the V segment lost 4 bases, leaving 12 bases of the junction unmatched. CDR1 and CDR2 (germline): SGHDT, YYEEEE. CDR3 sequence reads: CASSGIAGAAVNEQFF. CDR3 DNA sequence: TGTGCCAGCAGCGGCATAGCGGGGGCTGCAGTAAATGAGCAGTTCTTC.

In this sample, this clone turned up once. The gene calls are TRBV12-5 and TRBJ1-2, with 10 bases that match TRBD1. The J segment lost 8 bases and the V segment lost 1 base, leaving 10 bases of the junction unmatched. CDR1 is LGHNT, CDR2 FRNRAP, per germline. There are 16 residues in the CDR3. The CDR3 sequence: CASGLALTGGLGGYTF. CDR3 nucleotides: TGTGCTAGTGGTTTGGCCCTGACAGGGGGCTTAGGGGGCTACACCTTC.

V usage is TRBV2 and J usage is TRBJ1-2, with 11 bases that match TRBD1. V was clipped by 5 bases and J by 5 bases; unmatched bases: 4. This CDR3 spans 14 amino acids. Germline values: CDR1 SNHLY, CDR2 FYNNEI. The CDR3 nucleotides read TGTGCCAGCAGTTCGGGGACAGGGGGTTATGGCTACACCTTC. The encoded protein is CASSSGTGGYGYTF.

The count of this clone is one. This chain connects TRBV30 to TRBJ2-6, with D possibly matching TRBD2 (5 bases). The CDR3 contains 13 residues. Germline CDR1 is GTSNPN and CDR2 is SVGIG (reference sequence). Trimming removed 6 bases at V and 1 base at J, with 7 bases between. The CDR3 loop is CACSGSGANVLTF. The CDR3 DNA follows: TGTGCCTGTTCGGGGTCTGGGGCCAACGTCCTGACTTTC.

As concerns this clone: It is likely a read error, because the conserved phenylalanine at the end of the CDR3 is missing. Because the CDR3's place on the DNA is in doubt, the DNA is left out and the CDR3 is given as listed by TCRdb. The chain has TRBV24-1 and TRBJ2-7; the table calls TRBD2, which could not be checked here. The CDR3 has 13 residues if both end residues are counted. The germline CDR1 and CDR2 sequences are KGHDR and SFDVKD. CDR3 sequence: CATSDTRSRSGGA.